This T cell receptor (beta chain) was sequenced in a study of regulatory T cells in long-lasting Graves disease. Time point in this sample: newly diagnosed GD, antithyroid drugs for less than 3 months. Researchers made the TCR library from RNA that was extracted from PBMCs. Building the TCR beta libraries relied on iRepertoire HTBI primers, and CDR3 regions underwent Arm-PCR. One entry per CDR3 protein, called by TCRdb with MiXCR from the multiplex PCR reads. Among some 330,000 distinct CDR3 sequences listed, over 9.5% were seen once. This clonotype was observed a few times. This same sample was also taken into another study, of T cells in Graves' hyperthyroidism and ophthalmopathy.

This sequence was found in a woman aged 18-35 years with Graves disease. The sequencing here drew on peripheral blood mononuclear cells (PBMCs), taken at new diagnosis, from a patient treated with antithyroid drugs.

CDR3 sequence reads: CSASDSPTNEKLFF. The CDR3 DNA sequence: TGCAGTGCTAGCGACAGCCCAACTAATGAAAAACTGTTTTTT. V gene TRBV20-1 combines with J gene TRBJ1-4; D might be TRBD1 (5 bases). CDR1 DFQATT and CDR2 SNEGSKA come from the germline V gene (reference sequence). With 3 bases removed from V and 0 bases from J, the gap between germline ends came to 8 bases. The CDR3 sequence is 14 residues long.